These 23 T cell receptor beta chains came from one sample sequenced in a study of shared clonotypes between healthy human individuals. It was CD45RO-negative cells, positively selected for CCR7, that made up naive CD8 cells, with terminally differentiated effector memory CD45RA+ cells excluded. The data were produced by immunoSEQ multiplex PCR, yet TCRdb's version contains in-frame clones alone and is incomplete. The sample includes 1.5 million to 2.5 million clones, over 85% of them seen just once. The sequenced material came from naive CD8+ T cells sorted from blood. These receptors were obtained from a man younger than 35 in good health.

This chain connects TRBV29-1 to TRBJ2-7, with 13 nucleotides matching TRBD2. This CDR3 region has 12 residues. The germline gives CDR1 SQVTM, CDR2 ANQGSEA. The ends lost 6 bases at V and 6 bases at J; junction bases unmatched: 2. In nucleotides, the CDR3 is TGCAGCGTGGGGACTAGCGGGACCGAGCAGTACTTC. Protein: CSVGTSGTEQYF.

J is TRBJ2-7 and V is TRBV19; D is unclear. The CDR3 spans 16 residues. From germline, CDR1 is LNHDA and CDR2 SQIVND (reference sequence). The ends were cut back, 2 bases at V and 2 bases at J, with 16 bases in the middle. The chain's CDR3 is CASSIIGDWPPYEQYF. Here the CDR3 DNA reads TGTGCCAGTAGTATAATAGGAGATTGGCCACCCTACGAGCAGTACTTC.

The J gene is TRBJ1-3, the V gene TRBV7-2; no clear D. There are 15 residues in the CDR3. V was shortened by 1 base and J by 0 bases, with 7 bases between the two germline ends. The germline CDR1 and CDR2 sequences are SGHTA and FQGNSA. The CDR3 here is CASSLGISSGNTIYF. The CDR3 DNA sequence: TGTGCCAGCAGCTTAGGGATCAGCTCTGGAAACACCATATATTTT.

The chain employs TRBV9 and TRBJ1-5; D unclear. Germline CDR1 reads SGDLS; CDR2 reads YYNGEE. Between the trimmed V and J ends, which lost 0 bases and 1 base, there was a span of 5 bases. This CDR3 contains 14 residues. The CDR3 loop is CASSVEESNQPQHF. As DNA, the CDR3 is TGTGCCAGCAGCGTAGAAGAGAGCAATCAGCCCCAGCATTTT. The full variable domain, its missing parts supplied by reference TRBV9 and TRBJ1-5, is DSGVTQTPKHLITATGQRVTLRCSPRSGDLSVYWYQQSLDQGLQFLIQYYNGEERAKGNILERFSAQQFPDLHSELNLSSLELGDSALYFCASSVEESNQPQHFGDGTRLSIL.

CDR3 residues: CASSQTPEQPQHF. DNA for the CDR3: TGCGCCAGCAGCCAAACTCCAGAACAGCCCCAGCATTTT. This chain uses TRBV4-3 with TRBJ1-5, with D uncertain. The germline gives CDR1 LGHNA, CDR2 YSLEER. V shed 2 bases and J shed 7 bases, with 9 bases lying between them. This CDR3 spans 13 amino acids.

The V and J genes are TRBV28 and TRBJ2-7, with TRBD1 identical over 9 bases. J was trimmed by 6 bases and V by 6 bases; bases with no gene match: 9. Germline V gene lookup returns CDR1 MDHEN and CDR2 SYDVKM. CDR3 length equals 14 residues. The CDR3 region is CASSPRTGVGEQYF. The CDR3 DNA follows: TGTGCCAGCAGCCCGAGGACAGGGGTAGGCGAGCAGTACTTC.

V usage is TRBV6-1 and J usage is TRBJ1-1, with TRBD1 as a possible D gene (6 bases). Germline V CDR1 and CDR2: MNHNS, SASEGT. V gave up 4 bases and J gave up 8 bases, with 8 bases separating them. CDR3 length: 11 amino acids. In nucleotides, the CDR3 is TGTGCCAGCAGTGGGACAGCCGAAGCTTTCTTT. The encoded protein is CASSGTAEAFF.

This rearrangement joins TRBV11-3 to TRBJ2-7; 12 bases agree with TRBD2. This CDR3 comprises 19 residues. V dropped 1 base and J dropped 4; count of bases not matched to a gene: 14. The germline V gene encodes CDR1 SGHNT and CDR2 YENEEA. The CDR3 sequence: CASSLGRTSGKVGVYEQYF. The CDR3 coding sequence is TGTGCCAGCAGCTTAGGCCGGACTAGCGGGAAAGTTGGGGTGTACGAGCAGTACTTC.

V is TRBV29-1 and J is TRBJ1-2; TRBD1 might be the D (5 bases). CDR1 SQVTM and CDR2 ANQGSEA come from the germline V gene. CDR3 length: 14 residues. Between the trimmed V and J ends, which lost 4 bases and 0 bases, there was a span of 12 bases. Here the CDR3 DNA reads TGCAGCGTTGTGGGGGAATCCTCTAACTATGGCTACACCTTC. This sequence encodes CSVVGESSNYGYTF.

The CDR3 sequence is CASSPGPGQGTDTQYF. CDR3 bases: TGTGCCAGCAGCCCGGGACCGGGACAGGGCACAGATACGCAGTATTTT. V is TRBV2 and J is TRBJ2-3, with 8 bases that match TRBD1. This CDR3 contains 16 residues. V shed 6 bases and J 1 base; nucleotides not matched to a gene: 9. The germline CDR1 and CDR2 sequences are SNHLY and FYNNEI.

The chain is built from TRBV7-9 and TRBJ2-5; D may be TRBD2 (7 bases). CDR1 and CDR2 (germline): SEHNR, FQNEAQ (reference sequence). CDR3 length: 14 residues. V was trimmed by 3 bases and J by 6 bases, leaving 14 bases between them. For the CDR3, the DNA is TGTGCCAGCAGCTTCGGGGGGCAGGGCAAGACCCAGTACTTC. Residues: CASSFGGQGKTQYF. The complete variable domain, with remaining parts taken from reference TRBV7-9 and TRBJ2-5, reads DTGVSQNPRHKITKRGQNVTFRCDPISEHNRLYWYRQTLGQGPEFLTYFQNEAQLEKSRLLSDRFSAERPKGSFSTLEIQRTEQGDSAMYLCASSFGGQGKTQYFGPGTRLLVL.

Turning to this clone: The identical CDR3 is also encoded by other nucleotide sequences in the sample. The chain combines TRBV10-3 with TRBJ2-7, with 9 bases matching TRBD1. CDR3 length: 15 residues. After removal of 2 bases from V and 3 bases from J, the junction contained 5 bases not matched to a gene. CDR1 and CDR2 from the germline V gene are ENHRY and SYGVKD. CDR3 region: CAISEPGQGDYEQYF. CDR3 nucleotides: TGTGCCATCAGTGAGCCGGGACAGGGTGACTACGAGCAGTACTTC.

This clone has only one observation. V and J are TRBV19 and TRBJ1-1; TRBD1 matches at 10 bases. The CDR3 has 14 residues. The germline V gene has CDR1 LNHDA and CDR2 SQIVND (reference sequence). Unmatched junction bases numbered 4, after V lost 3 bases and J lost 6 bases. The CDR3 coding sequence is TGTGCCAGTAGTATGGGACAGGGGTTGGCTGAAGCTTTCTTT. Protein product: CASSMGQGLAEAFF.

With respect to this clone: This same CDR3 is encoded by further DNA sequences in the sample. The gene calls are TRBV27 and TRBJ2-3; D assignment may be TRBD1 or TRBD2 (5 bases each). In germline, CDR1 is MNHEY, CDR2 SMNVEV (reference sequence). Between the trimmed V and J ends, which lost 5 bases and 1 base, there was a span of 13 bases. The CDR3 sequence is 15 residues long. The CDR3 DNA sequence: TGTGCCAGCAGTCCCGGGACGTTCGGCACAGATACGCAGTATTTT. It yields the protein CASSPGTFGTDTQYF.

A remark on this clone: Other DNA sequences within the sample encode an identical CDR3. The V and J genes are TRBV7-9 and TRBJ2-5, with D possibly TRBD2 on 5 matching bases. V was clipped by 1 base and J by 5 bases, with 11 bases between them. Germline-derived CDR1 and CDR2 are SEHNR and FQNEAQ (reference sequence). CDR3 length: 14 amino acids. CDR3 region: CASSLVGSGETQYF. For the CDR3, the DNA is TGTGCCAGCAGCTTAGTAGGATCGGGGGAGACCCAGTACTTC.

Concerning this clone itself: This CDR3 is also generated by other DNA sequences in the sample. The chain uses TRBV27 and TRBJ2-1; 8 nucleotides match TRBD2. V gave up 0 bases and J gave up 4 bases; unmatched junction bases: 5. The germline CDR1 and CDR2 sequences are MNHEY and SMNVEV (reference sequence). The CDR3 extends over 16 amino acids. The CDR3 DNA is TGTGCCAGCAGTTTATCGTCGGGGGGGCTATACAATGAGCAGTTCTTC. This encodes CASSLSSGGLYNEQFF.

As regards this clone: This sample also contains other DNA sequences that code for the same CDR3. The J gene is TRBJ1-1, the V gene TRBV18; possible D gene TRBD1, 5 bases. Germline-derived CDR1 and CDR2 are KGHSH and LQKENI. The CDR3 covers 15 residues. The V and J ends lost 6 bases and 0 bases respectively, with 14 bases between them. The CDR3 reads CASSPIGGMNTEAFF. The CDR3 nucleotides are TGTGCCAGCTCGCCGATCGGGGGAATGAACACTGAAGCTTTCTTT.

The rearrangement links TRBV30 to TRBJ1-6; 8 positions agree with TRBD1. The CDR3 spans 13 residues. The V gene end was trimmed by 4 bases and the J gene end by 10 bases; junction bases not matched to a gene: 6. Germline-derived CDR1 and CDR2 are GTSNPN and SVGIG (reference sequence). CDR3 residues: CAWKGQGSSPLHF. CDR3 sequence (DNA): TGTGCCTGGAAAGGACAGGGATCCTCACCCCTCCACTTT. The full variable domain, completed using reference TRBV30 and TRBJ1-6, is SQTIHQWPATLVQPVGSPLSLECTVEGTSNPNLYWYRQAAGRGLQLLFYSVGIGQISSEVPQNLSASRPQDRQFILSSKKLLLSDSGFYLCAWKGQGSSPLHFGNGTRLTVT.

The CDR3 DNA reads TGTGCCAGCAGTTCTACTAGCGCCTACGAGCAGTACTTC. Its protein is CASSSTSAYEQYF. The J gene is TRBJ2-7, the V gene TRBV7-2, with 7 bases that match TRBD2. The V segment lost 6 bases and the J segment 2 bases; nucleotides outside the gene matches: 4. Germline values: CDR1 SGHTA, CDR2 FQGNSA. The CDR3 extends over 13 amino acids.

The chain joins TRBV11-2 to TRBJ2-7; 16 positions agree with TRBD2. The junction had 13 bases not matched to a gene; V was cut back by 0 bases and J by 5 bases. The CDR3 totals 20 residues. The germline gives CDR1 SGHAT, CDR2 FQNNGV. The CDR3 coding sequence is TGTGCCAGCAGCTTAGATCACCTTCCGGGACTAGCGGGAGGGGTAGACGAGCAGTACTTC. Its translation: CASSLDHLPGLAGGVDEQYF. Full variable domain (rest looked up from reference TRBV11-2 and TRBJ2-7): EAGVAQSPRYKIIEKRQSVAFWCNPISGHATLYWYQQILGQGPKLLIQFQNNGVVDDSQLPKDRFSAERLKGVDSTLKIQPAKLEDSAVYLCASSLDHLPGLAGGVDEQYFGPGTRLTVT.

This chain links TRBV18 with TRBJ2-7, with 10 positions matching TRBD2. Trimming cost V 6 bases and J 0 bases; bases outside gene matches: 20. Germline V gives CDR1 KGHSH, CDR2 LQKENI. The CDR3 consists of 20 residues. The CDR3 protein is CASSPRDPGSGREISYEQYF. In DNA, the CDR3 is TGTGCCAGCTCGCCCCGGGACCCTGGCAGCGGGAGGGAGATCTCCTACGAGCAGTACTTC.

The chain has TRBV7-9 and TRBJ1-2, with TRBD1 identical over 7 bases. The length of the CDR3 is 15 residues. With V trimmed by 4 bases and J by 6 bases, 11 bases remained unmatched. CDR1 and CDR2 from the germline V gene are SEHNR and FQNEAQ (reference sequence). CDR3 bases: TGTGCCAGCAGCTCGACAGAGACAGGGTCCCATGGCTACACCTTC. Protein sequence: CASSSTETGSHGYTF.

As DNA, the CDR3 is TGTGCCAGCAGCCCCCAGGGGGGTGGGGCCTCCTACGAGCAGTACTTC. It specifies CASSPQGGGASYEQYF. This chain connects TRBV7-9 to TRBJ2-7, with D possibly being TRBD1 (7 bases). The CDR3 consists of 16 residues. Germline V gene sequence: CDR1 SEHNR, CDR2 FQNEAQ (reference sequence). Deletions cut 5 bases from V and 0 bases from J, with 17 bases between.